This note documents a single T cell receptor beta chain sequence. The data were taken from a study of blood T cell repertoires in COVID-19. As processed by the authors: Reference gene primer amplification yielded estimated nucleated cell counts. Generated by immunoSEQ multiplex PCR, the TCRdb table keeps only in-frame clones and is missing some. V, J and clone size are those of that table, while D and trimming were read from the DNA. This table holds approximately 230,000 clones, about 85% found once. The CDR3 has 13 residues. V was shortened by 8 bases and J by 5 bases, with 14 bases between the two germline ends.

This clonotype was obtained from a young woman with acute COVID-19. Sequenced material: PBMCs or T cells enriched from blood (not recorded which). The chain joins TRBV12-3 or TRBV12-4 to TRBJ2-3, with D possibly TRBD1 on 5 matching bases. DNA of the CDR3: TGTGCCAGCGATACTTGGGGCGAAGATACGCAGTATTTT. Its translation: CASDTWGEDTQYF.